A selection of T cell receptor beta chains follows, all from one sample in a study of chemoradiotherapy in HPV16-positive cancers. Method: immunoSEQ multiplex PCR; TCRdb's copy keeps in-frame clones and lacks some. The data show tens of thousands of clones, about nine tenths seen once. The sample was blood, taken from a patient who underwent chemoradiotherapy. Receptors originate from a human donor with HPV-associated anogenital cancer. The CDR3 runs from the conserved cysteine through the conserved F or W. Fields, in order: J gene, clone size, D gene, V gene, CDR3 protein, CDR3 DNA. A D gene is named only where the DNA matches it firmly. Clone sizes are given selectively: once, few, many, or a class where the clone is expanded.

J gene: TRBJ2-7; clone size: NA; D gene: NA; V gene: TRBV6-5; CDR3 protein: CASSFTRDGFYEQYF; CDR3 DNA: TGTGCCAGCAGTTTCACAAGGGACGGATTCTACGAGCAGTACTTC
J gene: TRBJ2-1; clone size: NA; D gene: TRBD2; V gene: TRBV9; CDR3 protein: CASSVGTSGRNEQFF; CDR3 DNA: TGTGCCAGCAGCGTAGGGACTAGCGGGAGGAATGAGCAGTTCTTC
J gene: TRBJ2-1; clone size: NA; D gene: TRBD2; V gene: TRBV27; CDR3 protein: CASSWGTPSGYLYNEQFF; CDR3 DNA: TGTGCCAGCAGTTGGGGTACGCCTAGCGGGTACCTGTACAATGAGCAGTTCTTC
J gene: TRBJ2-3; clone size: once; D gene: NA; V gene: TRBV10-1; CDR3 protein: CASPAARVPATDTQYF; CDR3 DNA: TGCGCCAGCCCTGCCGCGCGGGTTCCGGCCACAGATACGCAGTATTTT
J gene: TRBJ2-2; clone size: NA; D gene: NA; V gene: TRBV27; CDR3 protein: CASSLSPRANTGELFF; CDR3 DNA: TGTGCCAGCAGTTTAAGTCCCAGGGCGAACACCGGGGAGCTGTTTTTT
J gene: TRBJ2-5; clone size: NA; D gene: NA; V gene: TRBV27; CDR3 protein: CASSLGGASQETQYF; CDR3 DNA: TGTGCCAGCAGTTTAGGCGGGGCTTCCCAAGAGACCCAGTACTTC
J gene: TRBJ2-3; clone size: NA; D gene: NA; V gene: TRBV5-4; CDR3 protein: CATFRDSTRTDTQYF; CDR3 DNA: TGTGCCACCTTCCGGGACTCTACACGGACAGATACGCAGTATTTT
J gene: TRBJ2-3; clone size: NA; D gene: NA; V gene: TRBV6-5; CDR3 protein: CASSWKEPDTQYF; CDR3 DNA: TGTGCCAGCAGTTGGAAGGAGCCAGATACGCAGTATTTT
J gene: TRBJ2-3; clone size: once; D gene: NA; V gene: TRBV5-1; CDR3 protein: CASSFAPGTSTDTQYF; CDR3 DNA: TGCGCCAGCAGCTTCGCTCCCGGGACTAGCACAGATACGCAGTATTTT
J gene: TRBJ1-1; clone size: NA; D gene: NA; V gene: TRBV7-9; CDR3 protein: CASSPGTLNTEAFF; CDR3 DNA: TGTGCCAGCAGTCCCGGGACATTGAACACTGAAGCTTTCTTT
J gene: TRBJ1-1; clone size: NA; D gene: NA; V gene: TRBV27; CDR3 protein: CASTWDGLNTEAFF; CDR3 DNA: TGTGCCAGCACCTGGGACGGTTTGAACACTGAAGCTTTCTTT
J gene: TRBJ1-5; clone size: NA; D gene: NA; V gene: TRBV6-1; CDR3 protein: CASSEGPGENQPQHF; CDR3 DNA: TGTGCCAGCAGTGAGGGGCCAGGGGAGAATCAGCCCCAGCATTTT
J gene: TRBJ2-7; clone size: NA; D gene: TRBD1; V gene: TRBV7-9; CDR3 protein: CASSLAGTGRYEQYF; CDR3 DNA: TGTGCCAGCAGCTTAGCAGGGACAGGGAGATACGAGCAGTACTTC
J gene: TRBJ1-2; clone size: NA; D gene: NA; V gene: TRBV2; CDR3 protein: CASSYYPGYTF; CDR3 DNA: TGTGCCAGCAGCTACTACCCTGGCTACACCTTC
J gene: TRBJ2-1; clone size: once; D gene: NA; V gene: TRBV6-6; CDR3 protein: CASSSRGLGNEQFF; CDR3 DNA: TGTGCCAGCAGCTCTCGGGGACTGGGGAATGAGCAGTTCTTC
J gene: TRBJ1-3; clone size: few; D gene: NA; V gene: TRBV10-3; CDR3 protein: CAISEASSGNTIYF; CDR3 DNA: TGTGCCATCAGTGAAGCGAGCTCTGGAAACACCATATATTTT
J gene: TRBJ2-1; clone size: once; D gene: NA; V gene: TRBV7-9; CDR3 protein: CASISLATVNEQFF; CDR3 DNA: TGTGCCAGCATTTCCCTAGCGACAGTCAATGAGCAGTTCTTC
J gene: TRBJ1-2; clone size: NA; D gene: NA; V gene: TRBV19; CDR3 protein: CASSISRDKAYGYTF; CDR3 DNA: TGTGCCAGTAGTATATCGCGGGACAAAGCCTATGGCTACACCTTC
J gene: TRBJ2-5; clone size: NA; D gene: NA; V gene: TRBV7-3; CDR3 protein: CASSSNTFGVQETQYF; CDR3 DNA: TGTGCCAGCAGCTCGAATACGTTCGGGGTCCAAGAGACCCAGTACTTC
J gene: TRBJ2-7; clone size: once; D gene: TRBD1; V gene: TRBV30; CDR3 protein: CAWDRGGQGNYEQYF; CDR3 DNA: TGTGCCTGGGACCGCGGGGGACAGGGTAACTACGAGCAGTACTTC
J gene: TRBJ1-1; clone size: NA; D gene: NA; V gene: TRBV30; CDR3 protein: CAWSVQLHTEAFF; CDR3 DNA: TGTGCCTGGAGTGTACAACTCCACACTGAAGCTTTCTTT
J gene: TRBJ1-1; clone size: once; D gene: TRBD1; V gene: TRBV7-2; CDR3 protein: CASSSSTGLAEAFF; CDR3 DNA: TGTGCCAGCAGCAGTTCGACAGGGTTAGCTGAAGCTTTCTTT
J gene: TRBJ1-6; clone size: once; D gene: TRBD1; V gene: TRBV5-1; CDR3 protein: CASSLSGTGESPLHF; CDR3 DNA: TGCGCCAGCAGCTTGTCCGGGACAGGGGAATCACCCCTCCACTTT
J gene: TRBJ2-3; clone size: NA; D gene: TRBD2; V gene: TRBV25-1; CDR3 protein: CASSEWVAGGTDTQYF; CDR3 DNA: TGTGCCAGCAGTGAATGGGTAGCGGGAGGCACAGATACGCAGTATTTT
J gene: TRBJ2-3; clone size: NA; D gene: NA; V gene: TRBV18; CDR3 protein: CASSPRTDTQYF; CDR3 DNA: TGTGCCAGCTCACCACGAACAGATACGCAGTATTTT
J gene: TRBJ2-7; clone size: NA; D gene: NA; V gene: TRBV30; CDR3 protein: CAWGRGVYEQYF; CDR3 DNA: TGTGCCTGGGGGAGAGGGGTGTACGAGCAGTACTTC
J gene: TRBJ2-7; clone size: NA; D gene: NA; V gene: TRBV7-7; CDR3 protein: CASSLQGGNEQYF; CDR3 DNA: TGTGCCAGCAGCCTCCAGGGGGGGAACGAGCAGTACTTC
J gene: TRBJ1-1; clone size: NA; D gene: TRBD1; V gene: TRBV15; CDR3 protein: CATSSRQGSGTEAFF; CDR3 DNA: TGTGCCACCAGCAGTAGACAGGGCTCTGGCACTGAAGCTTTCTTT
J gene: TRBJ1-1; clone size: NA; D gene: NA; V gene: TRBV30; CDR3 protein: CAWSVLRNWEDEAFF; CDR3 DNA: TGTGCCTGGAGTGTTCTCCGTAATTGGGAGGATGAAGCTTTCTTT
J gene: TRBJ1-2; clone size: NA; D gene: TRBD1; V gene: TRBV30; CDR3 protein: CAWSGDRECTF; CDR3 DNA: TGTGCCTGGAGTGGGGACAGGGAATGCACCTTC
J gene: TRBJ1-2; clone size: NA; D gene: TRBD1; V gene: TRBV9; CDR3 protein: CASSGRQGGTDGYTF; CDR3 DNA: TGTGCCAGCAGCGGCAGACAGGGAGGTACGGATGGCTACACCTTC
J gene: TRBJ2-3; clone size: NA; D gene: TRBD1; V gene: TRBV7-6; CDR3 protein: CASSPDRDTQYF; CDR3 DNA: TGTGCCAGCAGCCCGGACAGGGATACGCAGTATTTT
J gene: TRBJ2-5; clone size: NA; D gene: NA; V gene: TRBV9; CDR3 protein: CASSVRVGGTQYF; CDR3 DNA: TGTGCCAGCAGCGTAAGGGTCGGGGGGACCCAGTACTTC
J gene: TRBJ2-1; clone size: NA; D gene: TRBD2; V gene: TRBV10-3; CDR3 protein: CAISDSEAGGPYNEQFF; CDR3 DNA: TGTGCCATCAGTGATTCTGAAGCGGGAGGGCCTTACAATGAGCAGTTCTTC
J gene: TRBJ1-5; clone size: once; D gene: NA; V gene: TRBV5-5; CDR3 protein: CASRETATNQPQHF; CDR3 DNA: TGTGCCAGCAGGGAGACCGCAACCAATCAGCCCCAGCATTTT
J gene: TRBJ1-2; clone size: NA; D gene: NA; V gene: TRBV6-6; CDR3 protein: CASSYAGAYGYTF; CDR3 DNA: TGTGCCAGCAGTTACGCAGGAGCCTATGGCTACACCTTC
J gene: TRBJ1-2; clone size: NA; D gene: NA; V gene: TRBV6-5; CDR3 protein: CATGGEAYGYTF; CDR3 DNA: TGTGCCACTGGAGGGGAGGCCTATGGCTACACCTTC
J gene: TRBJ1-1; clone size: NA; D gene: TRBD1; V gene: TRBV10-3; CDR3 protein: CAISGTGAGNTEAFF; CDR3 DNA: TGTGCCATCAGTGGGACAGGGGCGGGGAACACTGAAGCTTTCTTT
J gene: TRBJ2-5; clone size: NA; D gene: TRBD1; V gene: TRBV25-1; CDR3 protein: CASRLPLDRGQETQYF; CDR3 DNA: TGTGCCAGCAGGCTCCCCTTGGACAGGGGCCAAGAGACCCAGTACTTC
J gene: TRBJ2-6; clone size: NA; D gene: NA; V gene: TRBV6-1; CDR3 protein: CASRTDSGANVLTF; CDR3 DNA: TGTGCCAGCAGGACAGACTCTGGGGCCAACGTCCTGACTTTC
J gene: TRBJ1-3; clone size: NA; D gene: NA; V gene: TRBV7-9; CDR3 protein: CASSQSGSSGNTIYF; CDR3 DNA: TGTGCCAGCAGCCAATCAGGGTCTTCTGGAAACACCATATATTTT
J gene: TRBJ1-1; clone size: few; D gene: NA; V gene: TRBV6-1; CDR3 protein: CASRWGESTEAFF; CDR3 DNA: TGTGCCAGCAGATGGGGCGAGAGCACTGAAGCTTTCTTT
J gene: TRBJ1-1; clone size: NA; D gene: NA; V gene: TRBV7-2; CDR3 protein: CASSLQPLNTEAFF; CDR3 DNA: TGTGCCAGCAGCTTACAACCGTTGAACACTGAAGCTTTCTTT
J gene: TRBJ1-2; clone size: NA; D gene: NA; V gene: TRBV4-1; CDR3 protein: CASSQDLGRGFSGYTF; CDR3 DNA: TGCGCCAGCAGCCAAGATCTTGGCAGGGGATTTTCTGGCTACACCTTC